The rows below give T cell receptor beta chains drawn from one sample of a study of blood T cell repertoires in COVID-19. Clones were sequenced by immunoSEQ multiplex PCR, and TCRdb holds only the in-frame ones, with some missing. The sample carries fewer than 150,000 clones, around four fifths recorded once. Material for sequencing was peripheral blood. All receptors derive from a middle-aged woman with acute or convalescent COVID-19. Both conserved end residues are part of each CDR3. The D gene is left open where the match is weak. For some rows the clone size is stated as once, few or many, or as a class when expanded; others skip it.

d_gene	v_gene	len	j_gene	abundance	CDR3nt	CDR3aa
NA	TRBV27	13	TRBJ1-2	NA	TGTGCCAGCAGGCTTGGGAGGGCCTACGGCTACACCTTC	CASRLGRAYGYTF
TRBD1	TRBV5-1	16	TRBJ1-2	NA	TGCGCCAGCAGCTTCCGACAGGGGGCCTCATCGTTCGGCTACACCTTC	CASSFRQGASSFGYTF
NA	TRBV25-1	12	TRBJ1-2	NA	TGTGCCAGCAGTGAATCCGGACTGGGCTACACCTTC	CASSESGLGYTF
NA	TRBV19	12	TRBJ1-1	NA	TGTGCCAGTAGTGAGGTGAACACTGAAGCTTTCTTT	CASSEVNTEAFF
TRBD1	TRBV27	15	TRBJ1-1	NA	TGTGCCAGCAGTGTGCCGGGACAGGGTAAAACTGAAGCTTTCTTT	CASSVPGQGKTEAFF
TRBD1	TRBV24-1	17	TRBJ2-3	NA	TGTGCCACCAGTGACCCCTCCCAGGGGGCCGGCACAGATACGCAGTATTTT	CATSDPSQGAGTDTQYF
TRBD2	TRBV2	15	TRBJ2-3	NA	TGTGCCAGCAGTCCCAGAGCGGGGGGGGCAGATACGCAGTATTTT	CASSPRAGGADTQYF
NA	TRBV30	12	TRBJ1-5	NA	TGTGCCGGGAACAGGGAAGGTCAGCCCCAGCATTTT	CAGNREGQPQHF
NA	TRBV6-5	16	TRBJ1-6	NA	TGTGCCAGCAGTTATTCTTTGTGGGGCGGCAATTCACCCCTCCACTTT	CASSYSLWGGNSPLHF
NA	TRBV9	12	TRBJ2-3	NA	TGTGCCAGCAGCGTAGCGGGAGATACGCAGTATTTT	CASSVAGDTQYF
TRBD2	TRBV2	15	TRBJ2-3	NA	TGTGCCAGCGGGGGACTAGCGGGGAGCACAGATACGCAGTATTTT	CASGGLAGSTDTQYF
NA	TRBV7-2	15	TRBJ1-5	NA	TGTGCCAGCAGCGCGGGTGCAGGACTCGCGCAGCCCCAGCATTTT	CASSAGAGLAQPQHF
TRBD1	TRBV5-6	15	TRBJ1-3	NA	TGTGCCAGCAGCCTACAGGGGTCCTCTGGAAACACCATATATTTT	CASSLQGSSGNTIYF
NA	TRBV5-6	17	TRBJ1-5	few	TGTGCCAGCAGCCTGATGGAAGCAGGGGTCGGCAATCAGCCCCAGCATTTT	CASSLMEAGVGNQPQHF
TRBD1	TRBV6-6	13	TRBJ1-2	NA	TGTGCCAGCAGCCGGGACAGTCCTTATGGCTACACCTTC	CASSRDSPYGYTF
TRBD2	TRBV5-1	18	TRBJ2-3	NA	TGCGCCAGCAGCTTGAGTCCGGCGGGGGGGCGGGGCACAGATACGCAGTATTTT	CASSLSPAGGRGTDTQYF
NA	TRBV19	13	TRBJ1-2	NA	TGTGCCAGTACGGTAACAGCTAACTATGGCTACACCTTC	CASTVTANYGYTF
NA	TRBV3-1/TRBV3-2	16	TRBJ1-6	few	TGTGCCAGCAGCCGGAGTGGGGCAAGGGTGGGTTCACCCCTCCACTTT	CASSRSGARVGSPLHF
TRBD1	TRBV5-4	14	TRBJ1-2	NA	TGTGCCAGCAGCCTAAGACAGGGGTCCTATGGCTACACCTTC	CASSLRQGSYGYTF
NA	TRBV15	14	TRBJ2-1	NA	TGTGCCACCAGCAGAGATGTCGGGGAGCATGAGCAGTTCTTC	CATSRDVGEHEQFF
NA	TRBV5-1	14	TRBJ2-2	NA	TGCGCCAGCGAGAGCGGTACGAACACCGGGGAGCTGTTTTTT	CASESGTNTGELFF
TRBD1	TRBV19	13	TRBJ2-1	NA	TGTGCCAGTAGTAACCGGGACAGGACTGAGCAGTTCTTC	CASSNRDRTEQFF
NA	TRBV24-1	13	TRBJ2-7	NA	TGTGCCACCAGTGACCCAAATACGGACGAGCAGTACTTC	CATSDPNTDEQYF
NA	TRBV7-3	15	TRBJ2-5	once	TGTGCCAGCAGCTTACGCGGGGCCTCCCAAGAGACCCAGTACTTC	CASSLRGASQETQYF
TRBD2	TRBV24-1	15	TRBJ2-3	NA	TGTGCCACCAGTGAGACCGGGACTAGCGGGGGTACGCAGTATTTT	CATSETGTSGGTQYF
NA	TRBV7-9	12	TRBJ2-3	NA	TGTGCCAGCAGCTTAGTGGGGGGTACGCAGTATTTT	CASSLVGGTQYF
TRBD1	TRBV5-4	16	TRBJ1-4	NA	TGTGCCAGCAGCTTAGGGGTACAGGGGGCTATGGAAAAACTGTTTTTT	CASSLGVQGAMEKLFF
NA	TRBV7-2	11	TRBJ2-7	NA	TGTGCCAGCAGCCCCTTCTACGAGCAGTACTTC	CASSPFYEQYF
NA	TRBV12-3/TRBV12-4	12	TRBJ1-1	NA	TGTGCCAGCAGTTTCCTCCACACTGAAGCTTTCTTT	CASSFLHTEAFF
NA	TRBV30	13	TRBJ2-7	NA	TGTGCCTGGAACCCTCCAGGATACTACGAGCAGTACTTC	CAWNPPGYYEQYF
NA	TRBV14	16	TRBJ1-1	NA	TGTGCCAGCAGCCAAGATCGGTGGGGGAGGGACACTGAAGCTTTCTTT	CASSQDRWGRDTEAFF
NA	TRBV18	14	TRBJ2-7	NA	TGTGCCAGCTCACCAACTACCTCCGTCTACGAGCAGTACTTC	CASSPTTSVYEQYF
NA	TRBV19	13	TRBJ1-1	NA	TGTGCCAGTAGTATATTAAAGAACACTGAAGCTTTCTTT	CASSILKNTEAFF
NA	TRBV24-1	15	TRBJ2-1	NA	TGTGCCACCGCTCGTGGAGGAGGCGCGGCTGACCAGCAGTTCTTC	CATARGGGAADQQFF
NA	TRBV30	13	TRBJ1-4	NA	TGTGCCTCCGCCGGGGAGGATAATGAAAAACTGTTTTTT	CASAGEDNEKLFF
TRBD1	TRBV2	14	TRBJ1-2	NA	TGTGCCAGCAGTGACCCCGGGACAGTTTATGGCTACACCTTC	CASSDPGTVYGYTF
TRBD2	TRBV7-8	19	TRBJ2-1	NA	TGTGCCAGCAGCTTACCCGGGACTAGCGGGGGAGTCTCCTACAATGAGCAGTTCTTC	CASSLPGTSGGVSYNEQFF
NA	TRBV5-5	14	TRBJ2-1	NA	TGTGCCAGCAGCTTGTGGCTGGGGCACAATGAGCAGTTCTTC	CASSLWLGHNEQFF
TRBD1	TRBV2	15	TRBJ1-1	NA	TGTGCCAGCGAGGGGACAGGGGCTATCAACACTGAAGCTTTCTTT	CASEGTGAINTEAFF
TRBD1	TRBV7-9	16	TRBJ1-6	few	TGTGCCAGCAGCTCCGGACAGGGGTTCTATAATTCACCCCTCCACTTT	CASSSGQGFYNSPLHF
NA	TRBV7-2	13	TRBJ1-2	NA	TGTGCCAGCAGTAATGGCGTCGGACAGGGCTACACCTTC	CASSNGVGQGYTF
NA	TRBV3-1/TRBV3-2	15	TRBJ1-1	NA	TGTGCCAGCAGCCAAGAGCGGTTAGTGGGAGGTGAAGCTTTCTTT	CASSQERLVGGEAFF
TRBD2	TRBV5-1	16	TRBJ2-5	NA	TGCGCCAGCAGCCCTGGAGGGCTAGCGGGGGAAGAGACCCAGTACTTC	CASSPGGLAGEETQYF
TRBD2	TRBV5-1	15	TRBJ2-7	NA	TGCGCCAGCAGCCGAACTAGCGAGGTTGTCCACGAGCAGTACTTC	CASSRTSEVVHEQYF
TRBD2	TRBV15	12	TRBJ2-5	NA	TGTGCCACCAAAGCGGGGGGCGAGACCCAGTACTTC	CATKAGGETQYF
TRBD1	TRBV9	13	TRBJ1-1	NA	TGTGCCAGCAGCGCAACAGGGGTTGCCGAAGCTTTCTTT	CASSATGVAEAFF
TRBD1	TRBV2	14	TRBJ1-2	NA	TGTGCCAGCAGTGTCAGGGGGCGAAACTATGGCTACACCTTC	CASSVRGRNYGYTF
NA	TRBV18	13	TRBJ1-2	NA	TGTGCCAGCTCACCGGACAGTAACTATGGCTACACCTTC	CASSPDSNYGYTF
TRBD1	TRBV15	13	TRBJ2-5	NA	TGTGCCACCAGCCGGGACAGGGGAGAGACCCAGTACTTC	CATSRDRGETQYF